What follows are 7 T cell receptor beta chains derived from one specimen sequenced in a study of beta chain features in type 1 diabetes. cDNA synthesis used the whole RNA isolate, giving expressed TCRB sequences. Clones were sequenced by immunoSEQ multiplex PCR, and TCRdb holds only the in-frame ones, with some missing. The sample shows 450,000 to 550,000 clones, approximately 30% of them seen only once. The sequenced sample was naive CD4+ T cells from blood. The receptors come from a man aged 18 to 29 in good health.

The table lists this clone with a count of one. The rearrangement joins TRBV6-1 to TRBJ1-2; D might be TRBD1 (5 bases). Trimming stripped 2 bases from V and 3 bases from J, with 13 bases between. The CDR3 has 15 residues. Germline CDR1 reads MNHNS; CDR2 reads SASEGT. The CDR3 sequence is CASSEQGNPYYGYTF. The DNA of the CDR3 is TGTGCCAGCAGTGAACAGGGAAACCCGTACTATGGCTACACCTTC.

This clone occurred a few times. The chain has TRBV7-2 and TRBJ2-7; TRBD2 matches 9 bases. V lost 2 bases and J lost 2; bases outside the gene matches: 4. CDR1 and CDR2 (germline): SGHTA, FQGNSA. The CDR3 spans 15 residues. CDR3 bases: TGTGCCAGCAGCTTACTAGCGGGACCAACCTACGAGCAGTACTTC. It encodes CASSLLAGPTYEQYF.

The V and J genes are TRBV4-3 and TRBJ2-3; the D gene is possibly TRBD1 (5 bases). From germline, CDR1 is LGHNA and CDR2 YSLEER. The CDR3 covers 17 residues. Trimming took off 3 bases at V and 1 base at J, with 17 bases between the two ends. The CDR3 bases are TGCGCCAGCAGCCAGGACATGGGTTCCGCGGGCACAGATACGCAGTATTTT. As protein: CASSQDMGSAGTDTQYF.

This clone was detected a few times. The CDR3 protein is CASSEPSPYNEQFF. The CDR3 bases are TGTGCCAGCAGTGAACCTAGCCCATACAATGAGCAGTTCTTC. This chain joins TRBV25-1 and TRBJ2-1; D is possibly TRBD2 (5 bases). From germline, CDR1 is MGHDK and CDR2 SYGVNS. V was clipped by 2 bases and J by 4 bases, with 9 bases between them. This CDR3 has 14 amino acids.

This clone has just a few counts. The chain has TRBV29-1 and TRBJ1-1; D is ambiguous. The length of the CDR3 is 14 residues. Trimming took off 1 base at V and 2 bases at J, with 11 bases between the two ends. Per the germline V gene, CDR1 is SQVTM and CDR2 is ANQGSEA. The CDR3 is CSVEAVPGNTEAFF. The CDR3 DNA is TGCAGCGTTGAAGCAGTGCCAGGTAACACTGAAGCTTTCTTT.

This chain connects TRBV7-2 to TRBJ2-3, with 10 bases matching TRBD2. The CDR3 extends over 16 amino acids. Germline assignment: CDR1 SGHTA and CDR2 FQGNSA. V shed 2 bases and J 9 bases; nucleotides not matched to a gene: 11. The CDR3 sequence: CASSLRQVAGGGTQYF. The CDR3 DNA is TGTGCCAGCAGCTTACGCCAGGTAGCGGGAGGCGGCACGCAGTATTTT.

The table lists this clone with a few counts. This chain uses TRBV5-1 with TRBJ2-1, with 7 positions matching TRBD1. This CDR3 contains 13 residues. CDR1 SGHRS and CDR2 YFSETQ come from the germline V gene. With 4 bases clipped from V and 3 bases from J, the junction kept 1 base outside the gene matches. The CDR3 loop reads CASSRDSYNEQFF. In DNA, the CDR3 is TGCGCCAGCAGCCGGGACAGCTACAATGAGCAGTTCTTC.